What follows are 29 T cell receptor beta chains derived from one specimen sequenced in a study of PD-1 blockade in classical Hodgkin lymphoma. Using immunoSEQ multiplex PCR, the repertoire was profiled, and TCRdb retains in-frame clones only, with some absent. The table includes around 25,000 clones, 80% to 90% detected once. Every patient experienced relapse after autologous stem cell transplantation, and brentuximab vedotin exposure varied. The sequenced sample was peripheral blood mononuclear cells (PBMCs), obtained before the second cycle of nivolumab. The source of these receptors is a human donor with classical Hodgkin lymphoma.

This clone appeared once. CDR3 DNA sequence: TGTGCCAGCAGTGAAGTTGTTGGACGGCTGAACACTGAAGCTTTCTTT. Protein product: CASSEVVGRLNTEAFF. The chain has TRBV6-1 and TRBJ1-1; D remains unclear. The CDR3 covers 16 residues. The V end was cut by 1 base, the J end by 0 bases, with 12 bases between. Per the germline V gene, CDR1 is MNHNS and CDR2 is SASEGT.

The genes are TRBV5-4 and TRBJ1-1; TRBD1 matches 8 bases. Germline V gives CDR1 SGHNT, CDR2 YYREEE (reference sequence). J was trimmed by 5 bases and V by 4 bases; bases with no gene match: 7. This CDR3 spans 14 amino acids. In DNA, the CDR3 is TGTGCCAGCAGCCCAGGGGGCACGTTTACTGAAGCTTTCTTT. As protein: CASSPGGTFTEAFF. Combining the CDR3 with reference TRBV5-4 and TRBJ1-1 gives the whole variable domain ETGVTQSPTHLIKTRGQQVTLRCSSQSGHNTVSWYQQALGQGPQFIFQYYREEENGRGNFPPRFSGLQFPNYSSELNVNALELDDSALYLCASSPGGTFTEAFFGQGTRLTVV.

V usage is TRBV4-1 and J usage is TRBJ2-2; 7 bases match TRBD1. The CDR3 runs 16 residues. CDR1 and CDR2 from the germline V gene are MGHRA and YSYEKL. V shed 5 bases, J shed 2 bases, and the junction held 8 bases outside the gene matches. The CDR3 loop reads CASSYRDSRNTGELFF. The CDR3 bases are TGCGCCAGCAGCTACCGGGACAGCCGAAACACCGGGGAGCTGTTTTTT.

J is TRBJ1-2 and V is TRBV6-5; a weak D match, TRBD1 (5 bases). There are 13 residues in the CDR3. Germline V gives CDR1 MNHEY, CDR2 SVGAGI. Trimming cost V 6 bases and J 2 bases, with 10 bases left between them. The chain's CDR3 is CASRRQKNYGYTF. The CDR3 DNA reads as TGTGCCAGCAGGAGACAGAAAAACTATGGCTACACCTTC.

This clone was seen more than once but under ten times. This chain joins TRBV5-4 and TRBJ1-1, with D unresolved. The CDR3 consists of 14 residues. V was shortened by 4 bases and J by 5 bases, with 15 bases between the two germline ends. Germline V gives CDR1 SGHNT, CDR2 YYREEE (reference sequence). CDR3 in DNA: TGTGCCAGCAGCACCAGCGGGAGTTGGACTGAAGCTTTCTTT. This encodes CASSTSGSWTEAFF.

This sequence joins TRBV29-1 and TRBJ2-2; 10 nucleotides match TRBD1. The CDR3 is 15 amino acids. The J segment lost 7 bases and the V segment lost 2 bases, leaving 7 bases of the junction unmatched. Germline-derived CDR1 and CDR2 are SQVTM and ANQGSEA. CDR3 nucleotides: TGCAGCGTTGAATCCGACAGGGGGCTGGGCGGGGAGCTGTTTTTT. As protein: CSVESDRGLGGELFF.

The chain uses TRBV19 and TRBJ1-6; TRBD1 agrees at 9 bases. Germline V CDR1 and CDR2: LNHDA, SQIVND (reference sequence). The CDR3 runs 13 residues. The V segment lost 8 bases and the J segment 7 bases; nucleotides outside the gene matches: 3. CDR3 amino acids: CASRDRANSPLHF. In DNA, the CDR3 is TGTGCCAGTCGGGACAGGGCGAATTCACCCCTCCACTTT.

V and J are TRBV27 and TRBJ2-1, with D perhaps matching TRBD1 or TRBD2 (5 bases each). V was shortened by 4 bases and J by 2 bases, with 12 bases between the two germline ends. CDR1 is MNHEY, CDR2 SMNVEV, per germline (reference sequence). This CDR3 has 15 residues. CDR3 nucleotides: TGTGCCAGCAGTTCCGGGACCGCGACCTACAATGAGCAGTTCTTC. Encoded protein: CASSSGTATYNEQFF.

V is TRBV28 and J is TRBJ2-3, with D possibly being TRBD2 (5 bases). Between the trimmed V and J ends, which lost 8 bases and 2 bases, there was a span of 11 bases. This CDR3 region has 13 residues. The germline V gene has CDR1 MDHEN and CDR2 SYDVKM. The CDR3 is CASLAGYTDTQYF. The CDR3 DNA sequence: TGTGCCAGCCTGGCGGGCTACACAGATACGCAGTATTTT.

The chain has TRBV19 and TRBJ1-1, with a possible D match to TRBD1 (5 bases). V was trimmed by 1 base and J by 6 bases, leaving 9 bases between them. This CDR3 has 13 amino acids. CDR1 LNHDA and CDR2 SQIVND come from the germline V gene (reference sequence). This CDR3 is CASSIADSSEAFF. DNA for the CDR3: TGTGCCAGTAGTATAGCCGACAGTTCTGAAGCTTTCTTT.

The CDR3 region is CASSARWGQGRDEQFF. CDR3 coding DNA: TGTGCCAGCAGCGCGAGGTGGGGGCAGGGCAGGGATGAGCAGTTCTTC. V and J are TRBV9 and TRBJ2-1; possibly TRBD1 for D (6 bases). There are 16 residues in the CDR3. Germline CDR1 reads SGDLS; CDR2 reads YYNGEE. V lost 3 bases and J 8 bases, leaving 21 bases between the germline ends.

The rearrangement links TRBV14 to TRBJ2-1; no definite D call. V was cut by 0 bases and J by 4 bases, with 7 bases left in between. The CDR3 runs 14 residues. CDR1 is SGHDN and CDR2 is FVKESK in the germline V gene. The CDR3 loop reads CASSQDPVYNEQFF. CDR3 nucleotide sequence: TGTGCCAGCAGCCAAGATCCCGTTTACAATGAGCAGTTCTTC. Complete variable domain (other parts from reference TRBV14 and TRBJ2-1): EAGVTQFPSHSVIEKGQTVTLRCDPISGHDNLYWYRRVMGKEIKFLLHFVKESKQDESGMPNNRFLAERTGGTYSTLKVQPAELEDSGVYFCASSQDPVYNEQFFGPGTRLTVL.

The chain uses TRBV5-1 and TRBJ1-1; weak D call: TRBD1 (6 bases). CDR3 size: 14 residues. V lost 0 bases, J lost 6 bases, and 12 bases lay in between. The germline CDR1 and CDR2 sequences are SGHRS and YFSETQ. The CDR3 protein is CASSLGGGAAEAFF. CDR3 coding DNA: TGCGCCAGCAGCTTGGGAGGGGGGGCGGCTGAAGCTTTCTTT.

The chain recombines TRBV4-1 with TRBJ1-4; maybe TRBD1 (6 bases). CDR3 length: 15 residues. V was clipped by 3 bases and J by 7 bases, with 15 bases between them. Germline V gene lookup returns CDR1 MGHRA and CDR2 YSYEKL. The CDR3 nucleotides read TGCGCCAGCAGCCACGATAACAGGGATCGTGAAAAACTGTTTTTT. Translated, it gives CASSHDNRDREKLFF.

This sequence joins TRBV11-2 and TRBJ2-4, with D possibly TRBD1 on 7 matching bases. CDR3 size: 16 residues. V shed 5 bases and J shed 6 bases, with 20 bases lying between them. Germline V CDR1 and CDR2: SGHAT, FQNNGV. The CDR3 DNA is TGTGCCAGCAGCCGAGGGGTTCCCCAGGGGGGAAACATTCAGTACTTC. Residues: CASSRGVPQGGNIQYF.

The chain links TRBV11-1 to TRBJ2-3; the D gene is possibly TRBD2 (6 bases). The CDR3 is made up of 15 amino acids. The germline V and J ends were trimmed by 2 bases and 0 bases, with 9 bases remaining between them. Germline-derived CDR1 and CDR2 are SGHAT and FQDESV (reference sequence). DNA for the CDR3: TGTGCCAGCAGCTTACTCGGGGGAAGCACAGATACGCAGTATTTT. Its translation is CASSLLGGSTDTQYF.

J is TRBJ2-5 and V is TRBV6-1; 10 positions match TRBD2. The CDR3 consists of 14 residues. The germline CDR1 and CDR2 sequences are MNHNS and SASEGT. After removal of 8 bases from V and 2 bases from J, the junction contained 5 bases not matched to a gene. CDR3 nucleotide sequence: TGTGCCAGCCTGGCTAGCGGGGGACAAGAGACCCAGTACTTC. This translates into CASLASGGQETQYF.

Written as DNA, the CDR3 is TGTGCCAGCAGCGGGACAGGGGGCTTGGAGACCCAGTACTTC. It codes for CASSGTGGLETQYF. The rearrangement uses TRBV6-6 and TRBJ2-5; 12 bases fit TRBD1. The V gene's germline CDR1 is MNHNY and CDR2 SVGAGI (reference sequence). Losses at the gene ends were 6 bases for V and 5 bases for J; bases not matched to a gene: 4. This CDR3 spans 14 amino acids.

V gene TRBV6-5 combines with J gene TRBJ1-1; D unresolved. V lost 6 bases and J lost 9, with 11 bases in between. The CDR3 consists of 11 residues. The germline gives CDR1 MNHEY, CDR2 SVGAGI. Here the CDR3 reads CASRLGAQAFF. The DNA of the CDR3 is TGTGCCAGCAGACTGGGAGCCCAAGCTTTCTTT.

This sequence joins TRBV7-9 and TRBJ2-7; D is ambiguous. CDR1 is SEHNR and CDR2 is FQNEAQ in the germline V gene (reference sequence). This CDR3 contains 13 residues. The V end was cut by 5 bases, the J end by 7 bases, with 15 bases between. This chain's CDR3 is CASSKTRPWEQYF. The CDR3 DNA is TGTGCCAGCAGCAAGACCCGACCATGGGAGCAGTACTTC.

In its sample, this clone was seen once. This chain connects TRBV29-1 to TRBJ1-3; 7 positions agree with TRBD1. With 7 bases clipped from V and 0 bases from J, the junction kept 9 bases outside the gene matches. This CDR3 is built from 15 residues. Germline CDR1 and CDR2: SQVTM and ANQGSEA. CDR3 coding DNA: TGCAGCGCCGGGACAGCGTCTTTCTCTGGAAACACCATATATTTT. It specifies CSAGTASFSGNTIYF.

This clone rates as medium-sized. The CDR3 DNA follows: TGTGCCAGCAGTACCTCAGGGGGGGTCCACAATGAGCAGTTCTTC. It codes for CASSTSGGVHNEQFF. The chain is built from TRBV27 and TRBJ2-1, with D perhaps matching TRBD1 or TRBD2 (7 bases each). V was shortened by 5 bases and J by 5 bases, with 16 bases between the two germline ends. Germline V lookup: CDR1 MNHEY, CDR2 SMNVEV (reference sequence). CDR3 length: 15 amino acids.

The genes are TRBV4-3 and TRBJ2-2; D remains unclear. The V end was cut by 1 base, the J end by 5 bases, with 14 bases between. There are 16 residues in the CDR3. CDR1 is LGHNA and CDR2 is YSLEER in the germline V gene. In nucleotides, the CDR3 is TGCGCCAGCAGCCAAGGAATAAAACGGGCGACCGGGGAGCTGTTTTTT. It specifies CASSQGIKRATGELFF.

This sequence joins TRBV9 and TRBJ1-4; tentative D call: TRBD1 (6 bases). This CDR3 comprises 14 residues. The germline V gene encodes CDR1 SGDLS and CDR2 YYNGEE. Trimming left V 3 bases short and J 4 bases short, with 10 bases between. In DNA, the CDR3 is TGTGCCAGCAGCGAGGGAGGGGGTAATGAAAAACTGTTTTTT. Translation gives CASSEGGGNEKLFF.

The chain is built from TRBV27 and TRBJ2-7; 7 bases fit TRBD2. The CDR3 covers 15 residues. Trimming took 4 bases from V and 1 from J; bases not matched to a gene: 7. Germline V gives CDR1 MNHEY, CDR2 SMNVEV (reference sequence). The DNA of the CDR3 is TGTGCCAGCAGTTACCGGGGGGTCACGTCCTACGAGCAGTACTTC. Translation: CASSYRGVTSYEQYF.

The CDR3 protein is CASSRGVGADTQYF. DNA for the CDR3: TGTGCCAGCAGCCGCGGGGTCGGCGCAGATACGCAGTATTTT. The rearrangement uses TRBV6-6 and TRBJ2-3; possible D gene TRBD2, 6 bases. V was cut by 6 bases and J by 4 bases, with 14 bases left in between. Germline CDR1 is MNHNY and CDR2 is SVGAGI (reference sequence). There are 14 residues in the CDR3.

The rearrangement joins TRBV5-1 to TRBJ2-7, with no clear D. V lost 0 bases, J lost 4 bases, and 17 bases lay in between. The CDR3 has 16 amino acids. Per germline, CDR1 SGHRS and CDR2 YFSETQ. This CDR3 is CASSLVGSPVPYEQYF. CDR3 nucleotide sequence: TGCGCCAGCAGCTTGGTGGGCAGCCCCGTCCCTTACGAGCAGTACTTC.

This clone was seen just once. The rearrangement joins TRBV7-9 to TRBJ2-3, with D uncertain. Germline V gene lookup returns CDR1 SEHNR and CDR2 FQNEAQ (reference sequence). The CDR3 consists of 15 residues. V was cut by 3 bases and J by 0 bases, with 10 bases left in between. CDR3 sequence reads: CASSLGWKSTDTQYF. Here the CDR3 DNA reads TGTGCCAGCAGCTTGGGTTGGAAGAGCACAGATACGCAGTATTTT.

The gene calls are TRBV7-3 and TRBJ2-1; TRBD2 might be the D (6 bases). Per germline, CDR1 SGHTA and CDR2 FQGTGA. Trimming stripped 1 base from V and 9 bases from J, with 10 bases between. The CDR3 has 13 residues. In DNA form, the CDR3 reads TGTGCCAGCAGCTTAATATTGGGGGGTGAGCAGTTCTTC. Amino acids: CASSLILGGEQFF. The whole variable domain, filled in from reference TRBV7-3 and TRBJ2-1, reads GAGVSQTPSNKVTEKGKYVELRCDPISGHTALYWYRQSLGQGPEFLIYFQGTGAADDSGLPNDRFFAVRPEGSVSTLKIQRTERGDSAVYLCASSLILGGEQFFGPGTRLTVL.